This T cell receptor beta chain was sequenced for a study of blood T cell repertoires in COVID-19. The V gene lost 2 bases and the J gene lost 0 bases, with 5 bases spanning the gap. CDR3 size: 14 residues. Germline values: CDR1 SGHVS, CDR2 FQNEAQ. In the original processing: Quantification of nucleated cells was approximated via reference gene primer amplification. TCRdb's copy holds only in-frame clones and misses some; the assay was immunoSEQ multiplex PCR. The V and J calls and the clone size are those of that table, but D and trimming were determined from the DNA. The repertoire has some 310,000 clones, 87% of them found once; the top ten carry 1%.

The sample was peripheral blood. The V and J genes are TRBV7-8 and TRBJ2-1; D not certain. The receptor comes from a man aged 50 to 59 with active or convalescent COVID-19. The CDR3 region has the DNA TGTGCCAGCAGCTTACTTAACTCCTACAATGAGCAGTTCTTC. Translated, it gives CASSLLNSYNEQFF.